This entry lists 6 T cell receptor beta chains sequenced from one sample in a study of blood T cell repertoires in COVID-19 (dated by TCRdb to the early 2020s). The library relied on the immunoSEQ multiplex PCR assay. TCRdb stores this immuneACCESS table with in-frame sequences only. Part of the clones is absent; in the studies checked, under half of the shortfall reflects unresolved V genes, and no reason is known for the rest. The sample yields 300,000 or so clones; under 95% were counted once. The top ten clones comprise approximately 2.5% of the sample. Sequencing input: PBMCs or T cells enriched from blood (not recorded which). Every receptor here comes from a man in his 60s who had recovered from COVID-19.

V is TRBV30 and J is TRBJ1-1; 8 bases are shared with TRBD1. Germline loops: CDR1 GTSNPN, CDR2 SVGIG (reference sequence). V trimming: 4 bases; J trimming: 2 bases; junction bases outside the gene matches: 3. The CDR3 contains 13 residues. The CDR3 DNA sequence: TGTGCCTGGAAGGGACAGGTAAACACTGAAGCTTTCTTT. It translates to CAWKGQVNTEAFF.

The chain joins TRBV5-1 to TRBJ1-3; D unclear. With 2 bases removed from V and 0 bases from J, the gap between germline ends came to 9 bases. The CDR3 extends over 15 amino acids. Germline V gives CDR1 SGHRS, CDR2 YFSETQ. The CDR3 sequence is CASSLNGVSGNTIYF. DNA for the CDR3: TGCGCCAGCAGCTTAAACGGAGTCTCTGGAAACACCATATATTTT.

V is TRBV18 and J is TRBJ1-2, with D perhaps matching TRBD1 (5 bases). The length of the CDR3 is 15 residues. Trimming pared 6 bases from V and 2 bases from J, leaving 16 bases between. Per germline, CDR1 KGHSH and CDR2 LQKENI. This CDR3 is CASSRDRERNYGYTF. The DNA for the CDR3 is TGTGCCAGCTCGCGAGACAGAGAGAGAAACTATGGCTACACCTTC.

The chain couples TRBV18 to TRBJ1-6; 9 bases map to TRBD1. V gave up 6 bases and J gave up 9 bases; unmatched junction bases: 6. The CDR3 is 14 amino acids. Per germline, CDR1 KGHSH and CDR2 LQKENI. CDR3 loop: CASSPQDRGSPLHF. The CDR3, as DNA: TGTGCCAGCTCCCCCCAGGACAGGGGTTCACCCCTCCACTTT.

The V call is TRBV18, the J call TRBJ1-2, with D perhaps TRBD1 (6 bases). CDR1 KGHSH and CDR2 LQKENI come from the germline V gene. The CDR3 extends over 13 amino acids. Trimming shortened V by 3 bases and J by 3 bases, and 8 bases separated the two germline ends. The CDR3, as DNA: TGTGCCAGCTCACCGGGGGCAGACTATGGCTACACCTTC. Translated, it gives CASSPGADYGYTF.

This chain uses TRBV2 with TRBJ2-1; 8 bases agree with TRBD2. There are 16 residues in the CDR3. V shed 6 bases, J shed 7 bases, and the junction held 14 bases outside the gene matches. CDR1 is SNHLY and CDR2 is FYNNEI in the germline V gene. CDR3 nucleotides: TGTGCCAGCAGGGGCTTAGATAGCGGGGCGTTTAATGAGCAGTTCTTC. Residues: CASRGLDSGAFNEQFF.